What follows is one T cell receptor (beta chain) and its context. A read error is possible here, since a much larger clone lies one base away. Next came a second PCR, run for about 7 to 11 cycles, which used a sample-barcoded 5' primer along with a J-beta primer mix. One entry per CDR3 protein, called by TCRdb with MiXCR from the 5' RACE reads. The repertoire holds around 1,500,000 distinct CDR3 sequences, with approximately 42% as singletons. The CDR3 covers 15 residues. The V gene's germline CDR1 is SEHNR and CDR2 FQNEAQ (reference sequence). This sample was taken from a study of blood T cells in healthy people across ages.

The clonotype originates from a woman aged 18-30 years in good health. The source material was blood. V is TRBV7-9 and J is TRBJ2-7; 8 positions agree with TRBD1. The CDR3: CVSSLDGTGSYEQYF. The DNA for the CDR3 is TGTGTCAGCAGCTTAGACGGGACAGGTTCCTACGAGCAGTACTTC.